Listed below are T cell receptor beta chains from one sample, sequenced in a study of Ad26.COV2.S vaccination and SARS-CoV-2 variants. TCRdb keeps only in-frame clones here, not all; method: immunoSEQ multiplex PCR. The sample yields roughly 270,000 clones, roughly 86% seen once. Specimen: peripheral blood, collected in a trial of Ad26.COV2.S vaccine versus placebo. These receptors were collected from a person aged 18-65 years who received the Ad26.COV2.S COVID-19 vaccine or a placebo. Both conserved end residues are part of each CDR3. D genes are given only for firm matches. The size of a clone is reported for some rows only, either as once, few or many, or as a class for expanded clones.

D,J,size,V,CDR3,DNA
.,TRBJ2-1,.,TRBV4-1,CASSQVGGSAYNEQFF,TGCGCCAGCAGCCAAGTTGGTGGGAGCGCCTACAATGAGCAGTTCTTC
.,TRBJ1-2,.,TRBV3-1/TRBV3-2,CASSQSAGAYGYTF,TGTGCCAGCAGCCAAAGTGCAGGGGCCTATGGCTACACCTTC
TRBD1,TRBJ1-1,.,TRBV5-1,CASSRTGSNTEAFF,TGCGCCAGCAGCCGGACAGGTTCGAACACTGAAGCTTTCTTT
.,TRBJ1-1,.,TRBV11-2,CASSPQLPGTNTEAFF,TGTGCCAGCAGCCCCCAGCTCCCCGGGACCAACACTGAAGCTTTCTTT
.,TRBJ1-4,.,TRBV30,CAWSGPLAEKLFF,TGTGCCTGGAGTGGACCTCTAGCGGAAAAACTGTTTTTT
.,TRBJ2-5,.,TRBV10-2,CASSEGRGQETQYF,TGCGCCAGCAGTGAAGGCAGGGGCCAAGAGACCCAGTACTTC
.,TRBJ1-4,.,TRBV6-5,CASSYSWAGGAEKLFF,TGTGCCAGCAGTTACTCGTGGGCAGGTGGGGCCGAAAAACTGTTTTTT
.,TRBJ2-7,.,TRBV7-8,CASSPTAYEQYF,TGTGCCAGCAGCCCGACAGCATACGAGCAGTACTTC
TRBD2,TRBJ2-1,.,TRBV5-4,CASSLGTSSYNEQFF,TGTGCCAGCAGCTTGGGGACTAGCTCCTACAATGAGCAGTTCTTC
.,TRBJ2-1,.,TRBV7-9,CASPPDNSYNEQFF,TGTGCCAGCCCTCCGGACAACTCCTACAATGAGCAGTTCTTC
TRBD2,TRBJ2-3,.,TRBV6-1,CASSEARPASGGSDTQYF,TGTGCCAGCAGTGAAGCGCGGCCGGCTAGCGGGGGTTCAGATACGCAGTATTTT
.,TRBJ2-4,.,TRBV28,CASSDSQAKNIQYF,TGTGCCAGCAGCGACAGCCAAGCCAAAAACATTCAGTACTTC
.,TRBJ1-5,.,TRBV18,CASSPPTGQDQPQHF,TGTGCCAGCTCACCACCGACAGGTCAGGATCAGCCCCAGCATTTT
TRBD1,TRBJ2-7,.,TRBV5-1,CASSPGTGVDYEQYF,TGCGCCAGCAGCCCCGGGACAGGGGTTGACTACGAGCAGTACTTC
TRBD2,TRBJ2-5,once,TRBV12-5,CASGGGVTGETQYF,TGTGCTAGTGGGGGAGGGGTGACCGGGGAGACCCAGTACTTC
.,TRBJ1-1,.,TRBV24-1,CATICWNTEAFF,TGTGCCACCATCTGCTGGAACACTGAAGCTTTCTTT
.,TRBJ2-1,.,TRBV7-8,CASSQRTDNEQFF,TGTGCCAGCAGCCAGAGGACAGACAATGAGCAGTTCTTC
.,TRBJ2-2,.,TRBV19,CASSSGPLLDTGELFF,TGTGCCAGTAGTTCGGGACCCCTCCTCGACACCGGGGAGCTGTTTTTT
.,TRBJ1-2,.,TRBV12-3/TRBV12-4,CASSLGYGYTF,TGTGCCAGCAGTTTGGGGTATGGCTACACCTTC
.,TRBJ2-3,.,TRBV12-3/TRBV12-4,CASSSNRVDTQYF,TGTGCCAGCAGTTCCAACAGGGTAGATACGCAGTATTTT
.,TRBJ1-2,.,TRBV6-5,CASTEDGIYGYTF,TGTGCCAGCACCGAGGACGGAATCTATGGCTACACCTTC
.,TRBJ2-7,.,TRBV18,CASSPRVWGRETYEQYF,TGTGCCAGCTCACCACGTGTTTGGGGCCGAGAAACCTACGAGCAGTACTTC